These 24 T cell receptor beta chains came from one sample sequenced in a study of cytomegalovirus exposure and HLA in healthy donors. The PCR used 60 Vbeta and 13 Jbeta primers. The table came from immunoSEQ multiplex PCR; TCRdb's copy has only in-frame clones and leaves some out. The table shows roughly 100,000 clones, with roughly 85% occurring only once. Sequencing was carried out using PBMCs. Receptors originate from a middle-aged man in good health and CMV-seronegative.

This clone appeared a single time. V gene TRBV27 combines with J gene TRBJ2-5, with a weak D call TRBD1 (5 bases). The CDR3 totals 14 residues. V gave up 5 bases and J gave up 4 bases, with 14 bases separating them. Germline V CDR1 and CDR2: MNHEY, SMNVEV (reference sequence). This chain's CDR3 is CASSRQLQAETQYF. The CDR3 nucleotides are TGTGCCAGCAGTCGACAGCTACAAGCAGAGACCCAGTACTTC.

The V call is TRBV4-1, the J call TRBJ2-6; perhaps TRBD1 as D (6 bases). Germline CDR1 is MGHRA and CDR2 is YSYEKL. CDR3 size: 16 residues. V lost 4 bases and J 2 bases, leaving 12 bases between the germline ends. In DNA, the CDR3 is TGCGCCAGCAGCCGGAATTCAGGGGCTGGGGCCAACGTCCTGACTTTC. It encodes CASSRNSGAGANVLTF.

The CDR3 DNA sequence: TGTGCCAGCAGCAAAGTTCTTGGGGAGGACGAGACCCAGTACTTC. It specifies CASSKVLGEDETQYF. The rearrangement joins TRBV21-1 to TRBJ2-5; TRBD2 reflects the table's D call only, with no check against the DNA. TRBV21-1 is annotated as a pseudogene. The CDR3 has 15 residues.

This clone came up a few times. The genes are TRBV7-9 and TRBJ2-3, with TRBD2 identical over 8 bases. Losses at the gene ends were 3 bases for V and 3 bases for J; bases not matched to a gene: 8. Germline values: CDR1 SEHNR, CDR2 FQNEAQ (reference sequence). There are 16 residues in the CDR3. The CDR3 is CASSFGGAGGTDTQYF. In DNA form, the CDR3 reads TGTGCCAGCAGCTTCGGGGGCGCGGGGGGAACAGATACGCAGTATTTT.

The gene calls are TRBV18 and TRBJ1-5; 8 bases match TRBD1. CDR3 size: 16 residues. Germline V gene data show CDR1 as KGHSH and CDR2 as LQKENI. Trimming removed 0 bases from V and 5 bases from J; junction bases left unmatched: 6. The CDR3 is CASSPPQGAQDQPQHF. CDR3 nucleotides: TGTGCCAGCTCACCACCGCAGGGGGCACAGGATCAGCCCCAGCATTTT.

The CDR3 spells CASSLEGPGVYGYTF. The CDR3 DNA reads as TGTGCCAGCAGCTTAGAGGGTCCGGGGGTCTATGGCTACACCTTC. The rearrangement uses TRBV7-9 and TRBJ1-2; D is perhaps TRBD1 (5 bases). V lost 1 base to trimming and J lost 4 bases, with 13 bases between them. This CDR3 has 15 residues. CDR1 is SEHNR and CDR2 is FQNEAQ in the germline V gene (reference sequence).

Here the CDR3 DNA reads TGTGCCAGCAACTCCCAAGACAATCAGCCCCAGCATTTT. This encodes CASNSQDNQPQHF. The chain is built from TRBV2 and TRBJ1-5, with no clear D. Germline V gene sequence: CDR1 SNHLY, CDR2 FYNNEI. The V gene lost 7 bases and the J gene lost 3 bases, with 10 bases spanning the gap. There are 13 residues in the CDR3.

The rearrangement uses TRBV5-4 and TRBJ2-3; possibly TRBD1 for D (5 bases). The CDR3 has 16 amino acids. The ends were cut back, 4 bases at V and 0 bases at J, with 15 bases in the middle. Germline values: CDR1 SGHNT, CDR2 YYREEE (reference sequence). CDR3 region: CASSPGIARSTDTQYF. CDR3 in DNA: TGTGCCAGCAGCCCAGGGATTGCTCGAAGCACAGATACGCAGTATTTT.

The rearrangement links TRBV7-9 to TRBJ1-1; weak D call: TRBD1 (5 bases). The CDR3 covers 14 residues. Trimming cost V 8 bases and J 5 bases, with 18 bases left between them. Germline CDR1 is SEHNR and CDR2 is FQNEAQ (reference sequence). The CDR3 bases are TGTGCCAGCCCCGGGGAGGGATGGGGGACTGAAGCTTTCTTT. Its translation is CASPGEGWGTEAFF. Variable domain in full (rest from reference TRBV7-9 and TRBJ1-1): DTGVSQNPRHKITKRGQNVTFRCDPISEHNRLYWYRQTLGQGPEFLTYFQNEAQLEKSRLLSDRFSAERPKGSFSTLEIQRTEQGDSAMYLCASPGEGWGTEAFFGQGTRLTVV.

The chain employs TRBV5-1 and TRBJ2-3, with 7 bases matching TRBD1. The V segment lost 2 bases and the J segment 2 bases; nucleotides outside the gene matches: 8. Per germline, CDR1 SGHRS and CDR2 YFSETQ. CDR3 length equals 16 residues. The DNA for the CDR3 is TGCGCCAGCAGCTTCGTCCGGGACAGAGACACAGATACGCAGTATTTT. It encodes CASSFVRDRDTDTQYF.

This clone has only one observation. The CDR3 region has the DNA TGTGCCAGCAGCCCCGGTCCCGGGAGGACTAATGAAAAACTGTTTTTT. Translated: CASSPGPGRTNEKLFF. The chain recombines TRBV7-9 with TRBJ1-4; D gene unclear. The V and J ends lost 5 bases and 2 bases respectively, with 15 bases between them. Germline assignment: CDR1 SEHNR and CDR2 FQNEAQ (reference sequence). This CDR3 has 16 residues.

CDR3: CASSFKSTGLSGNTIYF. The CDR3 DNA reads as TGTGCCAGCAGTTTCAAATCGACAGGACTCTCTGGAAACACCATATATTTT. J is TRBJ1-3 and V is TRBV2, with D possibly matching TRBD1 (6 bases). The CDR3 has 17 residues. In germline, CDR1 is SNHLY, CDR2 FYNNEI. V was trimmed by 5 bases and J by 0 bases, leaving 17 bases between them.

The rearrangement links TRBV9 to TRBJ1-1; TRBD1 aligns across 7 bases. The CDR3 contains 15 residues. Germline V lookup: CDR1 SGDLS, CDR2 YYNGEE. Losses at the gene ends were 6 bases for V and 0 bases for J; bases not matched to a gene: 8. The CDR3 DNA is TGTGCCAGCACCGGACAGGCGACGATGAACACTGAAGCTTTCTTT. It yields the protein CASTGQATMNTEAFF.

The chain's CDR3 is CASSLVQVGDTEAFF. The CDR3 region has the DNA TGTGCCAGCAGCTTAGTGCAGGTCGGGGACACTGAAGCTTTCTTT. The V gene is TRBV7-9, the J gene TRBJ1-1; D is unclear. The CDR3 totals 15 residues. Germline-derived CDR1 and CDR2 are SEHNR and FQNEAQ (reference sequence). V was trimmed by 1 base and J by 3 bases, leaving 12 bases between them.

V and J are TRBV5-6 and TRBJ2-7; 15 nucleotides line up with TRBD2. V shed 2 bases and J 4 bases; nucleotides not matched to a gene: 10. From germline, CDR1 is SGHDT and CDR2 YYEEEE. The CDR3 is 18 residues long. In nucleotides, the CDR3 is TGTGCCAGCAGCTTCTATGGACTAGCGGGGGGGCAAGCATACGAGCAGTACTTC. Encoded protein: CASSFYGLAGGQAYEQYF.

In DNA form, the CDR3 reads TGCAGCGTTGCCCCACAGGGGGCAGATACGCAGTATTTT. Translated, it gives CSVAPQGADTQYF. This chain links TRBV29-1 with TRBJ2-3, with TRBD1 identical over 8 bases. The ends lost 4 bases at V and 4 bases at J; junction bases unmatched: 4. The CDR3 has 13 amino acids. Germline CDR1 reads SQVTM; CDR2 reads ANQGSEA.

This clone was observed once. The rearrangement links TRBV6-5 to TRBJ2-3; 9 bases map to TRBD1. The trim removed 6 bases at V and 7 bases at J, leaving 11 bases unmatched. CDR3 length: 15 amino acids. Germline assignment: CDR1 MNHEY and CDR2 SVGAGI. The CDR3: CASSPGQGGINTQYF. CDR3 bases: TGTGCCAGCAGCCCGGGACAGGGAGGAATCAATACGCAGTATTTT.

This sequence joins TRBV7-2 and TRBJ2-7; no reliable D call. There are 12 residues in the CDR3. V shed 4 bases and J shed 2 bases, with 6 bases lying between them. Per the germline V gene, CDR1 is SGHTA and CDR2 is FQGNSA. The CDR3 DNA sequence: TGTGCCAGCAGCTATCTTCCCTACGAGCAGTACTTC. Translating gives CASSYLPYEQYF.

This clone was picked up a small number of times. This rearrangement joins TRBV7-2 to TRBJ1-2; a weak D match, TRBD1 (5 bases). The CDR3 totals 15 residues. In germline, CDR1 is SGHTA, CDR2 FQGNSA. The V end lost 1 base, the J end lost 0 bases, and 9 bases lay between the germline ends. In nucleotides, the CDR3 is TGTGCCAGCAGCTTAGACCCGACAGCTAACTATGGCTACACCTTC. Translation gives CASSLDPTANYGYTF.

The genes are TRBV9 and TRBJ2-3; TRBD2 might be the D (6 bases). Trimming took off 4 bases at V and 2 bases at J, with 11 bases between the two ends. The germline CDR1 and CDR2 sequences are SGDLS and YYNGEE. CDR3 length: 14 amino acids. DNA of the CDR3: TGTGCCAGCAGCCTTAGCGGTTACACAGATACGCAGTATTTT. Translated: CASSLSGYTDTQYF.

The chain recombines TRBV30 with TRBJ1-4, with no clear D. Germline CDR1 is GTSNPN and CDR2 is SVGIG (reference sequence). V lost 0 bases and J 11 bases, leaving 10 bases between the germline ends. The CDR3 runs 12 residues. For the CDR3, the DNA is TGTGCCTGGAGTGTAGGTGAGAGGAAACTGTTTTTT. Translating gives CAWSVGERKLFF. The variable domain in full, with the rest retrieved from reference TRBV30 and TRBJ1-4, is SQTIHQWPATLVQPVGSPLSLECTVEGTSNPNLYWYRQAAGRGLQLLFYSVGIGQISSEVPQNLSASRPQDRQFILSSKKLLLSDSGFYLCAWSVGERKLFFGSGTQLSVL.

The chain uses TRBV6-6 and TRBJ1-6; 7 bases fit TRBD1. The CDR3 runs to 15 residues. J was trimmed by 6 bases and V by 7 bases; bases with no gene match: 9. The germline V gene encodes CDR1 MNHNY and CDR2 SVGAGI (reference sequence). CDR3 residues: CASTVGGAGNSPLHF. The DNA for the CDR3 is TGTGCCAGCACCGTAGGGGGCGCCGGTAATTCACCCCTCCACTTT.

The genes are TRBV19 and TRBJ2-2; TRBD1 aligns across 9 bases. Germline CDR1 LNHDA, CDR2 SQIVND (reference sequence). Germline trimming cut 1 base from V and 6 bases from J; bases unmatched to any gene: 6. The CDR3 is 16 residues long. CDR3 region: CASSIGLGTGSGELFF. The CDR3 DNA follows: TGTGCCAGTAGTATAGGTCTCGGGACAGGGTCCGGGGAGCTGTTTTTT.

The rearrangement links TRBV7-9 to TRBJ1-6; D is uncertain. The CDR3 has 13 amino acids. In germline, CDR1 is SEHNR, CDR2 FQNEAQ (reference sequence). Trimming took 5 bases from V and 9 from J, leaving 11 bases between them. The CDR3 spells CASSPLLSSPLHF. CDR3 bases: TGTGCCAGCAGCCCACTTTTGAGTTCACCCCTCCACTTT.